This T cell receptor (beta chain) was identified during a study of radiation and T cells in renal cell carcinoma. Germline V gene lookup returns CDR1 MNHEY and CDR2 SMNVEV (reference sequence). The CDR3 has 10 amino acids. Trimming removed 7 bases at V and 6 bases at J, with 6 bases between. Data came from immunoSEQ multiplex PCR; TCRdb stores just in-frame clones and leaves some out. The top ten hold about 23% of the sample, which has 70,000 to 80,000 clones, 86% seen once. This sample's time point: blood 2 weeks post-SBRT. The treatment here: 15 Gy SBRT to primary tumor, nephrectomy 4 weeks later. The sample here was blood, taken from a patient whose treatment included radiotherapy and nephrectomy. This TCR was sampled from a woman between 50 and 59 years old with renal cell carcinoma. This sequence joins TRBV27 and TRBJ2-5; D perhaps matches TRBD1 (5 bases). The CDR3 loop reads CASNRKTQYF. CDR3 DNA: TGTGCCAGCAACAGGAAGACCCAGTACTTC.